This entry lists 17 T cell receptor beta chains sequenced from one sample in a study of blood T cell repertoires in COVID-19. The assay was immunoSEQ multiplex PCR, and TCRdb's table has in-frame clones only and misses some. The table lists some 200,000 clones, roughly 85% of them singletons. Sequencing input: PBMCs or T cells enriched from blood (not recorded which). The receptor source for this set is a woman aged 45-65 years who had been exposed to COVID-19.

As to this clone: The sample holds other DNA sequences that translate to the same CDR3. The chain recombines TRBV7-9 with TRBJ1-4; D is undetermined. Trimming shortened V by 1 base and J by 8 bases, and 5 bases separated the two germline ends. CDR3 length equals 12 residues. Germline values: CDR1 SEHNR, CDR2 FQNEAQ (reference sequence). The CDR3 DNA reads TGTGCCAGCAGCTTAGGAGGGGAAAAACTGTTTTTT. The encoded protein is CASSLGGEKLFF.

This chain connects TRBV28 to TRBJ2-7, with 9 bases that match TRBD1. Germline values: CDR1 MDHEN, CDR2 SYDVKM. Trimming at V came to 4 bases and at J to 6 bases, leaving 10 bases not matched to a gene. The length of the CDR3 is 15 residues. CDR3 nucleotides: TGTGCCAGCAGTTCCGGACAGGGGAGGATCGGCGAGCAGTACTTC. Translating it yields CASSSGQGRIGEQYF.

The chain couples TRBV10-2 to TRBJ2-2; TRBD1 aligns across 7 bases. Per the germline V gene, CDR1 is WSHSY and CDR2 is SAAADI. After removal of 7 bases from V and 4 bases from J, the junction contained 3 bases not matched to a gene. There are 13 residues in the CDR3. This CDR3 reads CASTYRGTGELFF. In DNA form, the CDR3 reads TGCGCCAGCACTTACAGGGGCACCGGGGAGCTGTTTTTT.

The chain is built from TRBV2 and TRBJ1-5; a weak D match, TRBD1 (5 bases). This CDR3 is built from 13 residues. Trimming pared 5 bases from V and 9 bases from J, leaving 14 bases between. CDR1 and CDR2 from the germline V gene are SNHLY and FYNNEI. CDR3 loop: CASSSDSGGPQHF. The CDR3 DNA reads as TGTGCCAGCAGTTCTGACAGTGGTGGGCCCCAGCATTTT.

This chain joins TRBV4-3 and TRBJ2-1; 7 bases match TRBD2. The CDR3 has 16 residues. V shed 1 base, J shed 4 bases, and the junction held 7 bases outside the gene matches. Germline CDR1 reads LGHNA; CDR2 reads YSLEER. CDR3 loop: CASSQAVGAGYNEQFF. CDR3 DNA sequence: TGCGCCAGCAGCCAAGCGGTAGGAGCGGGGTACAATGAGCAGTTCTTC.

CDR3: CASSLGGGPGAFF. CDR3 DNA: TGTGCCAGCAGCTTAGGTGGGGGCCCAGGGGCTTTCTTT. The J gene is TRBJ1-1, the V gene TRBV7-8; weak D call: TRBD1 (6 bases). Germline CDR1 is SGHVS and CDR2 is FQNEAQ. The CDR3 sequence is 13 residues long. The V end was cut by 1 base, the J end by 11 bases, with 14 bases between.

The rearrangement joins TRBV7-3 to TRBJ2-6; tentatively, D is TRBD2 (5 bases). Trimming stripped 3 bases from V and 0 bases from J, with 15 bases between. The CDR3 sequence is 18 residues long. The germline V gene encodes CDR1 SGHTA and CDR2 FQGTGA. The CDR3 DNA follows: TGTGCCAGCAGCTTCCGCGGGTCCCTTAGCTCTGGGGCCAACGTCCTGACTTTC. Amino acid sequence: CASSFRGSLSSGANVLTF. Together with reference TRBV7-3 and TRBJ2-6, the CDR3 gives the full variable domain: GAGVSQTPSNKVTEKGKYVELRCDPISGHTALYWYRQSLGQGPEFLIYFQGTGAADDSGLPNDRFFAVRPEGSVSTLKIQRTERGDSAVYLCASSFRGSLSSGANVLTFGAGSRLTVL.

The chain combines TRBV30 with TRBJ1-2, with D perhaps TRBD1 (6 bases). The CDR3 contains 12 residues. The V end was cut by 8 bases, the J end by 6 bases, with 16 bases between. Germline V gives CDR1 GTSNPN, CDR2 SVGIG (reference sequence). CDR3 DNA: TGTGCCCCCGAGGGGGAGAGAGATGGCTACACCTTC. Translation: CAPEGERDGYTF.

With respect to this clone: The junction departs from the called germline gene at one end, perhaps through a read error. The rearrangement links TRBV19 to TRBJ2-5; D is uncertain. CDR1 is LNHDA, CDR2 SQIVND, per germline (reference sequence). The CDR3 has 10 residues. CDR3 sequence: CASGQESQYF. Here the CDR3 DNA reads TGTGCCAGTGGTCAAGAGTCCCAGTACTTC.

The genes are TRBV7-9 and TRBJ1-6; D is ambiguous. CDR3 size: 16 residues. The V end was cut by 2 bases, the J end by 6 bases, with 14 bases between. Germline V gives CDR1 SEHNR, CDR2 FQNEAQ (reference sequence). This CDR3 is CASSLNSGLINSPLHF. The CDR3 DNA sequence: TGTGCCAGCAGCTTAAATTCCGGACTGATTAATTCACCCCTCCACTTT.

The chain combines TRBV5-4 with TRBJ1-1; 7 nucleotides match TRBD1. The V gene's germline CDR1 is SGHNT and CDR2 YYREEE (reference sequence). The CDR3 sequence is 13 residues long. Germline trimming cut 4 bases from V and 6 bases from J; bases unmatched to any gene: 6. CDR3 loop: CASSRQGGAEAFF. As DNA, the CDR3 is TGTGCCAGCAGCCGTCAGGGGGGAGCTGAAGCTTTCTTT.

The chain links TRBV18 to TRBJ1-6, with D unclear. Trimming removed 4 bases from V and 0 bases from J, with 7 bases in between. Germline values: CDR1 KGHSH, CDR2 LQKENI. CDR3 size: 15 residues. The CDR3 DNA is TGTGCCAGCTCACTGGAGAGCTCCTATAATTCACCCCTCCACTTT. This sequence encodes CASSLESSYNSPLHF.

V is TRBV5-1 and J is TRBJ2-3; 10 nucleotides match TRBD2. The V and J ends lost 0 bases and 3 bases, in that order; junction bases with no gene match: 10. CDR1 is SGHRS, CDR2 YFSETQ, per germline. This CDR3 is built from 18 residues. DNA of the CDR3: TGCGCCAGCAGCTTGGGCAGCGGGGGGGCCGTTCGAACAGATACGCAGTATTTT. Its protein is CASSLGSGGAVRTDTQYF.

This clone came up a few times. The V and J genes are TRBV10-3 and TRBJ2-3, with TRBD2 matching over 8 bases. The CDR3 loop spans 16 amino acids. Germline values: CDR1 ENHRY, CDR2 SYGVKD. The V segment lost 3 bases and the J segment 0 bases; nucleotides outside the gene matches: 5. The CDR3 loop is CAISERGGRSTDTQYF. DNA for the CDR3: TGTGCCATCAGTGAACGGGGGGGACGGAGCACAGATACGCAGTATTTT.

This chain links TRBV5-8 with TRBJ2-2; a possible D gene is TRBD1 (5 bases). Germline loops: CDR1 SGHTS, CDR2 YDEGEE. The CDR3 covers 15 residues. With 4 bases removed from V and 7 bases from J, the gap between germline ends came to 17 bases. In nucleotides, the CDR3 is TGTGCCAGCAGCCCCGGACACCTCCAAGGCGGGGAGCTGTTTTTT. It specifies CASSPGHLQGGELFF.

The chain has TRBV7-2 and TRBJ1-2; 9 bases line up with TRBD1. The CDR3 has 13 amino acids. Germline trimming cut 5 bases from V and 8 bases from J; bases unmatched to any gene: 6. Germline CDR1 SGHTA, CDR2 FQGNSA. The CDR3 coding sequence is TGTGCCAGCAGCGACAGGGGGGTAGGCGGCTACACCTTC. It is translated as CASSDRGVGGYTF.

The chain joins TRBV2 to TRBJ1-1, with 7 bases identical to TRBD1. Germline lookup yields CDR1 SNHLY and CDR2 FYNNEI. V shed 5 bases, J shed 0 bases, and the junction held 3 bases outside the gene matches. The CDR3 is made up of 14 amino acids. The CDR3 region is CASSPDRVNTEAFF. The DNA for the CDR3 is TGTGCCAGCAGTCCCGACAGGGTGAACACTGAAGCTTTCTTT.